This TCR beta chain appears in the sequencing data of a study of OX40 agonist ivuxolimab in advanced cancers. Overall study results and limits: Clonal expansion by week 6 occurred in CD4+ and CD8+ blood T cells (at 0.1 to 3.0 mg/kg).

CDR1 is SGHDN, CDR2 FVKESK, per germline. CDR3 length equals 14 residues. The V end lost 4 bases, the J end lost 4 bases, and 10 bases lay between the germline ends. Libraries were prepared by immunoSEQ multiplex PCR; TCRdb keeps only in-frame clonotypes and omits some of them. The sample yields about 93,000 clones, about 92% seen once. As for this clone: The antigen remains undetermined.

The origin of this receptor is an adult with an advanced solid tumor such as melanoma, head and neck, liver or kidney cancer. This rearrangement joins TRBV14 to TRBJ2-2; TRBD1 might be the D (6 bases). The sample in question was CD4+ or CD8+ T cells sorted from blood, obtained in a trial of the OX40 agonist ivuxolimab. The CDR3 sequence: CASSLDRPTGELFF. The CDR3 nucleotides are TGTGCCAGCAGCCTGGACAGACCCACCGGGGAGCTGTTTTTT.